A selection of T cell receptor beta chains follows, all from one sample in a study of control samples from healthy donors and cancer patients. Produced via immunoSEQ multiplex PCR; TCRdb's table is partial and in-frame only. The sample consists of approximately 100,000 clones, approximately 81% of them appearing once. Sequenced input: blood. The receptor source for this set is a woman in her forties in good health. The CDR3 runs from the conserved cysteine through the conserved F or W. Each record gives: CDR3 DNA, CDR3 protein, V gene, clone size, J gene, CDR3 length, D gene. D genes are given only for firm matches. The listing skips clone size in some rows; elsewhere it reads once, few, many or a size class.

DNA: TGTGCCAGCAGCCCCGGTCCGGCTAGCGGGACCACATACAATGAGCAGTTCTTC; CDR3: CASSPGPASGTTYNEQFF; V: TRBV9; size: NA; J: TRBJ2-1; length: 18; D: TRBD2
DNA: TGCAGTGCTAGAGTGGGGGAAGGCTACACCTTC; CDR3: CSARVGEGYTF; V: TRBV20-1; size: once; J: TRBJ1-2; length: 11; D: NA
DNA: TGTGCCACCAGTGATGGCGGGACAGGGCAGTTCTATGGCTACACCTTC; CDR3: CATSDGGTGQFYGYTF; V: TRBV24-1; size: NA; J: TRBJ1-2; length: 16; D: TRBD1
DNA: TGTGCCAGCTCACCATCGACAGGGAGTAATTCACCCCTCCACTTT; CDR3: CASSPSTGSNSPLHF; V: TRBV18; size: NA; J: TRBJ1-6; length: 15; D: TRBD1
DNA: TGTGCCAGCAGTTACACAGGGACGATGAGCCCTGAAGCTTTCTTT; CDR3: CASSYTGTMSPEAFF; V: TRBV6-2/TRBV6-3; size: NA; J: TRBJ1-1; length: 15; D: NA
DNA: TGTGCCAGCAGCTTAGGGCAGATTAACACTGAAGCTTTCTTT; CDR3: CASSLGQINTEAFF; V: TRBV7-9; size: NA; J: TRBJ1-1; length: 14; D: NA
DNA: TGTGCCAGCAGGGGGACGACACGACACCCCCTACGCTATGGCTACACCTTC; CDR3: CASRGTTRHPLRYGYTF; V: TRBV6-4; size: NA; J: TRBJ1-2; length: 17; D: NA
DNA: TGTGCCAGCAGCGCGGTCGCCCTGCCGGATACGCAGTATTTT; CDR3: CASSAVALPDTQYF; V: TRBV6-2/TRBV6-3; size: few; J: TRBJ2-3; length: 14; D: NA
DNA: TGTGCCAGCAGTTACGGCCAAGCGGACCAAGAGACCCAGTACTTC; CDR3: CASSYGQADQETQYF; V: TRBV6-2/TRBV6-3; size: NA; J: TRBJ2-5; length: 15; D: NA
DNA: TGTGCCAGCAGTTACTCCGGGGGCGGTGGCTACACCTTC; CDR3: CASSYSGGGGYTF; V: TRBV6-6; size: NA; J: TRBJ1-2; length: 13; D: NA
DNA: TGTGCCAGCAGCTTGGACACCTACAATGAGCAGTTCTTC; CDR3: CASSLDTYNEQFF; V: TRBV7-3; size: NA; J: TRBJ2-1; length: 13; D: NA
DNA: TGTGCCAGCAGGGACAGAGGGGCTTCACCCCTCCACTTT; CDR3: CASRDRGASPLHF; V: TRBV2; size: few; J: TRBJ1-6; length: 13; D: NA
DNA: TGTGCCAGCAGTTTAGGCGCGGGGGGTAAGGCCAAAAACATTCAGTACTTC; CDR3: CASSLGAGGKAKNIQYF; V: TRBV27; size: NA; J: TRBJ2-4; length: 17; D: TRBD2
DNA: TGTGCCAGTAGTAAGGGCGGGGCCTACGAGCAGTACTTC; CDR3: CASSKGGAYEQYF; V: TRBV19; size: NA; J: TRBJ2-7; length: 13; D: NA